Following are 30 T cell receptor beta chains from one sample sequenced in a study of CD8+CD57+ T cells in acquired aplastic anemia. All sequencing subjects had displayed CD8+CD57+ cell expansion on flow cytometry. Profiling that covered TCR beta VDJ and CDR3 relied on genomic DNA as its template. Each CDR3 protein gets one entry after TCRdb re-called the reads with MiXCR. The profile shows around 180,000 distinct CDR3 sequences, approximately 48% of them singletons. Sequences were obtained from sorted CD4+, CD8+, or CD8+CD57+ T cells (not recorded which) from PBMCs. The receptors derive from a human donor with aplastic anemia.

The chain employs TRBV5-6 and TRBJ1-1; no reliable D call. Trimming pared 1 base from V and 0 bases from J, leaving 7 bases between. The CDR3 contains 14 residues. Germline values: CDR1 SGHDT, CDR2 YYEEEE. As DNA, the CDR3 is TGTGCCAGCAGCTTGTGGGCATTGAACACTGAAGCTTTCTTT. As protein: CASSLWALNTEAFF.

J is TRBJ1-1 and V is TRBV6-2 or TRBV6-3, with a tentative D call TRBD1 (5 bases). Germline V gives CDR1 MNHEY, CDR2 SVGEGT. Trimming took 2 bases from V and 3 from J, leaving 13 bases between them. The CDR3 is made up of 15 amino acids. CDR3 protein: CASSYGGDHYTEAFF. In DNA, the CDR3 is TGTGCCAGCAGTTACGGGGGGGACCACTACACTGAAGCTTTCTTT.

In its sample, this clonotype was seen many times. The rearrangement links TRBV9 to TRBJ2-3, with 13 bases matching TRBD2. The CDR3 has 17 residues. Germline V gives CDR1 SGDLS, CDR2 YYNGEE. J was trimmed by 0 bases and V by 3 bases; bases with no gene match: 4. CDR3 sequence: CASSAGLAGSSTDTQYF. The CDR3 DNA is TGTGCCAGCAGCGCGGGACTAGCGGGGTCTAGCACAGATACGCAGTATTTT.

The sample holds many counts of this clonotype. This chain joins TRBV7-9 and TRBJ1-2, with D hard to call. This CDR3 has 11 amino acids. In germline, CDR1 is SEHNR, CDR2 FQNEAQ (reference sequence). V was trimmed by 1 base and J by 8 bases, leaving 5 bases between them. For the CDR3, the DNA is TGTGCCAGCAGCTTAGACACGGGCTACACCTTC. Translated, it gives CASSLDTGYTF.

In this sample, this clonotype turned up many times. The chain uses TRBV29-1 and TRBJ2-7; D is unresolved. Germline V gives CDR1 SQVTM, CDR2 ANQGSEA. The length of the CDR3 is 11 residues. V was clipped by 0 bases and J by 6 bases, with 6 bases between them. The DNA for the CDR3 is TGCAGCGTTGAAGACTCGGGCGAGCAGTACGTC. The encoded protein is CSVEDSGEQYV.

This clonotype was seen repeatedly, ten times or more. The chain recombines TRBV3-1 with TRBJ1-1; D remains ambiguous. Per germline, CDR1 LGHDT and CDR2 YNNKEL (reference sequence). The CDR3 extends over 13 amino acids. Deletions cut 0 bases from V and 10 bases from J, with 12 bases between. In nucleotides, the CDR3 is TGTGCCAGCAGCCAAGACATCATGCGGGTAGCTTTCTTT. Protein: CASSQDIMRVAFF.

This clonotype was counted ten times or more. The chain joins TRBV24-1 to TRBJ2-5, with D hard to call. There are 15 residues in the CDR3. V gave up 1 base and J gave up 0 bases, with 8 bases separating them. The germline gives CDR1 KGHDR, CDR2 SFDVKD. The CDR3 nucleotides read TGTGCCACCAGTGATTTCCCCAAGTACCAAGAGACCCAGTACTTC. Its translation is CATSDFPKYQETQYF.

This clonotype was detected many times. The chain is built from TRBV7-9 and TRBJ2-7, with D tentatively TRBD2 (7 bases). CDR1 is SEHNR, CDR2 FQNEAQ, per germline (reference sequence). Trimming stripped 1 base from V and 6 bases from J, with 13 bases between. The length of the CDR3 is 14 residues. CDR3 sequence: CASSLGRGRSEQYF. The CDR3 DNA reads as TGTGCCAGCAGCTTAGGGCGGGGGCGCAGCGAGCAGTACTTC.

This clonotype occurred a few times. CDR3 amino acids: CASSEAILGHGTQYF. In nucleotides, the CDR3 is TGTGCCAGCAGTGAAGCCATACTAGGGCATGGGACGCAGTATTTT. This chain connects TRBV2 to TRBJ2-3; D may be TRBD2 (5 bases). The CDR3 runs to 15 residues. Between the trimmed V and J ends, which lost 0 bases and 9 bases, there was a span of 16 bases. The V gene's germline CDR1 is SNHLY and CDR2 FYNNEI.

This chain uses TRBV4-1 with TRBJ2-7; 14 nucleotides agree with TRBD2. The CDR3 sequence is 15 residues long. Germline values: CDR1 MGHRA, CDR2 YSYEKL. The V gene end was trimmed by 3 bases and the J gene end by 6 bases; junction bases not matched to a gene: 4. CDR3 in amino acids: CASSQGGTSGSEQYF. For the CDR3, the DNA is TGCGCCAGCAGCCAGGGAGGGACTAGCGGGAGCGAGCAGTACTTC.

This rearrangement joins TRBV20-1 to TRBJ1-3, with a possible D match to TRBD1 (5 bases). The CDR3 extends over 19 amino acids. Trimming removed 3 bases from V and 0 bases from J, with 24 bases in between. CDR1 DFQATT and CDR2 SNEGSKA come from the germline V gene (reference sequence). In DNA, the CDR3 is TGCAGTGCTAGGGCTTCTGGGGGGACCTTGGCTTTCTCTGGAAACACCATATATTTT. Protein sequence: CSARASGGTLAFSGNTIYF.

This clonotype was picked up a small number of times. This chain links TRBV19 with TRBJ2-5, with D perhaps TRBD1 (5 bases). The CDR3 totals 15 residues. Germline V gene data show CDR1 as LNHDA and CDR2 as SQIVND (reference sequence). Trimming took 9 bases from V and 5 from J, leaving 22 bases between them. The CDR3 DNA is TGTGCCAGCCAACCACAAGGGGTGGTGGGGGAGACCCAGTACTTC. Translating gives CASQPQGVVGETQYF.

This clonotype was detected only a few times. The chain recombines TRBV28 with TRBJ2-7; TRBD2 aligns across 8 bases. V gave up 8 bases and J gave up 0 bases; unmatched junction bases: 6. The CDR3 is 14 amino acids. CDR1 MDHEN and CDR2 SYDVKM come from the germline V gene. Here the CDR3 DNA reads TGTGCCAGCTACAGCGGGAGTGGCTCCTACGAGCAGTACTTC. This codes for CASYSGSGSYEQYF.

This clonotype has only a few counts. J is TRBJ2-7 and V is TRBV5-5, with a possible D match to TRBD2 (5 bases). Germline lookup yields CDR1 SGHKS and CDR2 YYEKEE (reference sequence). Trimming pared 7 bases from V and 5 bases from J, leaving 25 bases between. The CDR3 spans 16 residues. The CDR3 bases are TGTGCCAGCCTTTTTTCATTCGGGGTACTGGGCAACGAGCAGTACTTC. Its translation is CASLFSFGVLGNEQYF.

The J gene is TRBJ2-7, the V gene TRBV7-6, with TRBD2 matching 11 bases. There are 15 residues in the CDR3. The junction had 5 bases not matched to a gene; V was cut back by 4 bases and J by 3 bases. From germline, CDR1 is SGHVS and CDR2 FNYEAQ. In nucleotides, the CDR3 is TGTGCCAGCAGCTCAATGACTAGCGGGGTCTACGAGCAGTACTTC. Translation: CASSSMTSGVYEQYF. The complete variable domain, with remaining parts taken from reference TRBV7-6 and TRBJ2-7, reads GAGVSQSPRYKVTKRGQDVALRCDPISGHVSLYWYRQALGQGPEFLTYFNYEAQQDKSGLPNDRFSAERPEGSISTLTIQRTEQRDSAMYRCASSSMTSGVYEQYFGPGTRLTVT.

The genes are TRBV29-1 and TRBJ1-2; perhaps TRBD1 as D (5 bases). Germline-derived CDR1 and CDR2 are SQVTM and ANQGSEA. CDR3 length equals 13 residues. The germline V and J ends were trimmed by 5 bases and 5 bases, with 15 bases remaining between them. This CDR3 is CSVPLGTGYGYTF. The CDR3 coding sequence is TGCAGCGTTCCCCTAGGGACGGGGTATGGCTACACCTTC.

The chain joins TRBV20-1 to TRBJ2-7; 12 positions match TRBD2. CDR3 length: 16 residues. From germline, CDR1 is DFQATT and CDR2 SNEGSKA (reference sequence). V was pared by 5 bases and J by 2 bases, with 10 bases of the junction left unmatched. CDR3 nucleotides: TGCAGTGCTCACCACGGACTAGCGGGAAACCCCTACGAGCAGTACTTC. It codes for CSAHHGLAGNPYEQYF.

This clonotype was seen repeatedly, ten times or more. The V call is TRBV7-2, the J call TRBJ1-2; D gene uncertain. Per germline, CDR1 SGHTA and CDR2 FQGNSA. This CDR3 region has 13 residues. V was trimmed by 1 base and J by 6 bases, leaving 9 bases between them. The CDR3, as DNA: TGTGCCAGCAGCTTAGATTGGATAAATGGCTACACCTTC. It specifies CASSLDWINGYTF.

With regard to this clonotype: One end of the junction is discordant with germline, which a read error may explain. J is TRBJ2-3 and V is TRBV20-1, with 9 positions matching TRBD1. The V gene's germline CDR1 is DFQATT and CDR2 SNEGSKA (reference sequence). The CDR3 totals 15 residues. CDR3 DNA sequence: TGCAGTGCCCCGGGCTCGACAGGGGGAGTAGATTCGCAGTATTTT. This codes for CSAPGSTGGVDSQYF.

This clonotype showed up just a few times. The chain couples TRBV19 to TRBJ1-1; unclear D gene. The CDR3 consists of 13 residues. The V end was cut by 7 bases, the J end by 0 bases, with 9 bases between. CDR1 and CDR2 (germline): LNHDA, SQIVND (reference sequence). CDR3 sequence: CASKGGLNTEAFF. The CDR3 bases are TGTGCCAGTAAAGGAGGGTTGAACACTGAAGCTTTCTTT.

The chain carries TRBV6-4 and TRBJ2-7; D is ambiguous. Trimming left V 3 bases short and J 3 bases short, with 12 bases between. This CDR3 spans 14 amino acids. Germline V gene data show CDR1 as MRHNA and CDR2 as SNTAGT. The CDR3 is CASSEARWYYEQYF. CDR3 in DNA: TGTGCCAGCAGTGAGGCAAGGTGGTACTACGAGCAGTACTTC.

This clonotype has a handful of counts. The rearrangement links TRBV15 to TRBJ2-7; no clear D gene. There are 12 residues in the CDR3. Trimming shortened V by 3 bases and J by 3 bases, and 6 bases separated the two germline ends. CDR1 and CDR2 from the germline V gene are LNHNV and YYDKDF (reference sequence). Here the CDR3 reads CATSSQSYEQYF. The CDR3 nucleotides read TGTGCCACCAGCAGCCAGAGCTACGAGCAGTACTTC.

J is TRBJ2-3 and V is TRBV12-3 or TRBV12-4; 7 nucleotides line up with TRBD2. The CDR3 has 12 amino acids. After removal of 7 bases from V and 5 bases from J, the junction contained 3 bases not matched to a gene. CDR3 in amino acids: CASMGGVDTQYF. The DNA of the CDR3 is TGTGCCAGCATGGGGGGGGTAGATACGCAGTATTTT.

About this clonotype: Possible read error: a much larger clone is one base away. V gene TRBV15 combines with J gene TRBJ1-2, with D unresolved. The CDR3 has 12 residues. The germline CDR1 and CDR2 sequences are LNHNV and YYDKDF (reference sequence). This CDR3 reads CATSTTNYSYTF. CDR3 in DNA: TGTGCCACCAGCACAACTAACTATAGCTACACCTTC.

The CDR3 coding sequence is TGTGCCAGCAGCCGCGCGGCAGGGGGCTATGAAAAACTGTTTTTT. It codes for CASSRAAGGYEKLFF. This sequence joins TRBV7-9 and TRBJ1-4, with TRBD1 matching over 8 bases. J lost 6 bases, V lost 5 bases, and 8 bases had no gene match. The CDR3 is 15 amino acids. Germline V gives CDR1 SEHNR, CDR2 FQNEAQ (reference sequence).

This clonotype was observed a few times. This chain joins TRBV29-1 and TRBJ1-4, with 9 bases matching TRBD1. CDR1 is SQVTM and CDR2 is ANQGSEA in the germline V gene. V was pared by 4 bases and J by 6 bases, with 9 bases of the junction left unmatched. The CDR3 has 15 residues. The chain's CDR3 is CSVACRQGEDEKLFF. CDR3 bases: TGCAGCGTTGCCTGTAGACAGGGGGAGGATGAAAAACTGTTTTTT.

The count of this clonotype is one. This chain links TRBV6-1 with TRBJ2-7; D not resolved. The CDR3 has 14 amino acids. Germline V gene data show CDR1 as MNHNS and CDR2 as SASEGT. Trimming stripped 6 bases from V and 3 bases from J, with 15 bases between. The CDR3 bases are TGTGCCAGCAGCAAAGGATCTTCCGTCTACGAGCAGTACTTC. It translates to CASSKGSSVYEQYF.

CDR3 sequence: CATSRDDRPNTEAFF. CDR3 nucleotide sequence: TGTGCCACCAGCAGGGATGACAGGCCGAACACTGAAGCTTTCTTT. The rearrangement joins TRBV15 to TRBJ1-1, with D possibly being TRBD1 (6 bases). V lost 3 bases and J lost 1, with 12 bases in between. CDR1 and CDR2 (germline): LNHNV, YYDKDF (reference sequence). This CDR3 is 15 amino acids long. The whole variable domain, remainder taken from reference TRBV15 and TRBJ1-1, is DAMVIQNPRYQVTQFGKPVTLSCSQTLNHNVMYWYQQKSSQAPKLLFHYYDKDFNNEADTPDNFQSRRPNTSFCFLDIRSPGLGDTAMYLCATSRDDRPNTEAFFGQGTRLTVV.

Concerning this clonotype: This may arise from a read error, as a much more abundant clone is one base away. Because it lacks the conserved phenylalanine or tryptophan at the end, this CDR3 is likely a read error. CDR3 nucleotides: TGTGCCAGCAGTTGGGGTGCTTCTTACGAGCAGTACTCC. Its protein product is CASSWGASYEQYS. The chain couples TRBV6-2 or TRBV6-3 to TRBJ2-7; D unclear. This CDR3 is built from 13 residues. V lost 4 bases, J lost 4 bases, and 11 bases lay in between. The germline V gene has CDR1 MNHEY and CDR2 SVGEGT.

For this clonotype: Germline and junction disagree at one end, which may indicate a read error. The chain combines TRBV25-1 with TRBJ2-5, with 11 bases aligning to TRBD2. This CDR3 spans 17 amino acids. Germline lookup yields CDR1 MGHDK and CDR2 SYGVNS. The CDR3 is CASSLEPSGRFEETQYF. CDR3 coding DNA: TGCGCCAGCAGCTTGGAACCTAGCGGGAGGTTTGAAGAGACCCAGTACTTC.